The clone carrying this TCR beta chain was seen just once. The CDR3 runs to 16 residues. Germline CDR1 is SGHRS and CDR2 is YFSETQ. V gave up 4 bases and J gave up 5 bases, with 21 bases separating them. This specimen belongs to a study of blood T cell repertoires in COVID-19. Study-level information: COVID-19 samples, acute and convalescent, were from the United States, Italy and Spain. T cells, B-cell-depleted T cells, or PBMCs provided the cDNA or gDNA that served as material.

Here immunoSEQ multiplex PCR was the method, and the copy in TCRdb shows in-frame clones only, minus some. This sample has 100,000 to 150,000 clones, with approximately 83% found just once. V usage is TRBV5-1 and J usage is TRBJ2-5; weak D call: TRBD1 (8 bases). The sequence derives from a man aged 55 to 70 with acute or convalescent COVID-19. Sequencing used peripheral blood. In DNA form, the CDR3 reads TGCGCCAGCAGCGCAGCCCAGACAGGGGAGGGGGAGACCCAGTACTTC. Translation: CASSAAQTGEGETQYF.